The present TCR beta chain was sequenced within a study of beta chain features in type 1 diabetes. Findings of the study overall: When Type 1 diabetes patients were examined, their TCRB CDR3s proved moderately but significantly shorter in all four CD4+ subsets.

Sequencing targeted expressed TCRB transcripts, as all isolated RNA had been reverse transcribed. The table came from immunoSEQ multiplex PCR; TCRdb's copy has only in-frame clones and leaves some out. Of some 44,000 clones listed, roughly 70% are singletons. It was via CD45RO/CCR7/CD25/CD127/CD95/CD27 that CD4+ naive, central memory, regulatory and stem cell-like memory cells were sorted. CDR3 length: 15 residues. Germline values: CDR1 MNHEY, CDR2 SVGAGI. Germline trimming cut 0 bases from V and 2 bases from J; bases unmatched to any gene: 1. Notes on this clone: The antigen is unknown.

The chain joins TRBV6-5 to TRBJ1-5, with 7 bases fitting TRBD1. Material: Tregs from blood. This sequence was found in a woman aged 18-29 years with type 1 diabetes. For the CDR3, the DNA is TGTGCCAGCAGTTACTCGGGGACAGGCAATCAGCCCCAGCATTTT. Translation gives CASSYSGTGNQPQHF.